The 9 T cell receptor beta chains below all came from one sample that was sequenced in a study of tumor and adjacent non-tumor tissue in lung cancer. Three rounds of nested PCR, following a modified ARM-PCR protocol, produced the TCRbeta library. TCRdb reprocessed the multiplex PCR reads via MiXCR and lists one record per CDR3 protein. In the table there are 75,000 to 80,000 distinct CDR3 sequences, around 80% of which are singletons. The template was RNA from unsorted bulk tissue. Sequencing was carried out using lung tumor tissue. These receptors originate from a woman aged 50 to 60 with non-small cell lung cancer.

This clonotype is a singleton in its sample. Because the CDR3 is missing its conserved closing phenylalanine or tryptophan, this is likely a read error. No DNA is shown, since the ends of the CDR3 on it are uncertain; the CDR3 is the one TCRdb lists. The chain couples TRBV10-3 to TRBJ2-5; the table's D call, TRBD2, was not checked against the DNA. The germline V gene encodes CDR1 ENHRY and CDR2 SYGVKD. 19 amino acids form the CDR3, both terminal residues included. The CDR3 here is CAISESPPTTGRVQETHYL.

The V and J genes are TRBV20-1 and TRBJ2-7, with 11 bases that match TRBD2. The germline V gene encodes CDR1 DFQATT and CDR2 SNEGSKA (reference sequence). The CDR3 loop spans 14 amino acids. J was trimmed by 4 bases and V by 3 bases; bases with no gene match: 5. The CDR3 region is CSAREGLAVYEQYF. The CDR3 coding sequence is TGCAGTGCTAGGGAGGGACTAGCGGTTTACGAGCAGTACTTC.

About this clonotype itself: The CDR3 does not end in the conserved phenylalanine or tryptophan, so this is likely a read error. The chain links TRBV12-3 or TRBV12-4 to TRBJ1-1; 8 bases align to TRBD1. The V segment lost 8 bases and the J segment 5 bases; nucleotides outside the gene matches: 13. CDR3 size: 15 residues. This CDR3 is CASDRPGQDGTEAFV. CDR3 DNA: TGTGCCAGCGATCGACCGGGACAGGATGGAACTGAAGCTTTCGTT.

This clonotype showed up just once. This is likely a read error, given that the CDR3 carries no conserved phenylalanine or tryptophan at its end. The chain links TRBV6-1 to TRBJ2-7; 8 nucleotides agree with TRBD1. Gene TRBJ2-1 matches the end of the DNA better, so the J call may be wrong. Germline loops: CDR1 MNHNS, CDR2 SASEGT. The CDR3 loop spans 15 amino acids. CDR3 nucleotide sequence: TGTGCCAGCAGTGAAGTAGGACAGGGAGTGGGCGAGCAGTTCTCC. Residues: CASSEVGQGVGEQFS.

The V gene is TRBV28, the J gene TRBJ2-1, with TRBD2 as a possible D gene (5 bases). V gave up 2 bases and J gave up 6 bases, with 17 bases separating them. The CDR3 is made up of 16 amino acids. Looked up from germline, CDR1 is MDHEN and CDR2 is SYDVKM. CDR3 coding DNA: TGTGCCAGCAGTTTACCCTCAGCGCGAGGGTTCAATGAGCAGTTCTTC. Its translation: CASSLPSARGFNEQFF.

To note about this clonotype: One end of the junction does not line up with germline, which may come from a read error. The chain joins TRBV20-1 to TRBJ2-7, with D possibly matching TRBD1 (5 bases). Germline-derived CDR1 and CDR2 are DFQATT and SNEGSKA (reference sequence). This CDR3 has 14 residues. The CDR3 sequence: CSADTLRGASEQYF. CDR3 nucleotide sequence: TGTAGTGCGGATACTCTACGTGGGGCCTCCGAGCAGTACTTC.

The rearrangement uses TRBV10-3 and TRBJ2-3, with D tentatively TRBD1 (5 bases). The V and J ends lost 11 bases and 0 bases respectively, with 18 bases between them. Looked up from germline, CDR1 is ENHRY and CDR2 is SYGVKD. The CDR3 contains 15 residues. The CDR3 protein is CASSTGVTSTDTQYF. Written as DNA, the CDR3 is TGTGCCTCCAGTACAGGAGTAACTAGCACAGATACGCAGTATTTT.

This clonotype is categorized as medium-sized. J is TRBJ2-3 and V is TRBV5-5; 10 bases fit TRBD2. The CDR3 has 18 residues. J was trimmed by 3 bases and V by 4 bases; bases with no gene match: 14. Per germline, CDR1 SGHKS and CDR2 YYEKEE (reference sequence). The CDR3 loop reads CASSTGLAVSSGTDTQYF. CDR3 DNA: TGTGCCAGCAGCACCGGACTAGCGGTATCTAGTGGGACAGATACGCAGTATTTT.

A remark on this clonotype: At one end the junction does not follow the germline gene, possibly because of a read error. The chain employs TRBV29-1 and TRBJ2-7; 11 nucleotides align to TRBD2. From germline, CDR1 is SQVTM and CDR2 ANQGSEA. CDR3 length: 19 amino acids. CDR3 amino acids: CSVEERWLAGGRASYEQYF. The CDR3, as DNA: TGCAGTGTTGAAGAGAGGTGGCTAGCGGGAGGCCGAGCCTCCTACGAGCAGTACTTC.